This TCR beta chain came from a study of blood T cell repertoires in COVID-19 (dated by TCRdb to about 2020). Regarding the complete study: Samples covering the acute and convalescent phases of COVID-19 were provided by collaborators in the United States, Italy and Spain. Where HLA class I and class II types were available, the types were taken from metadata supplied by the sample provider, not from assay-based typing. The sample metadata nearly always contained a de-identified subject ID, COVID-19 status, age in years and sex. The samples were drawn from the first 160 participants of the ongoing ImmuneRACE study and from 1,200 or so subjects provided by 6 global collaborators. Deeply sampled blood TCRbeta repertoires from subjects exposed to, actively infected with, or recovered from COVID-19 were included in the dataset. The material from the prospective study consisted of cDNA or gDNA derived from T cells, B-cell-depleted T cells, or PBMCs. The repertoires were made available in a free public database intended to serve as a resource for research on the immune response to SARS-CoV-2. Points the paper makes about the study in general: Clinical and demographic metadata were provided uncurated, with the amount varying by source and participant.

CDR1 and CDR2 are read off the germline V gene as SGHRS and YFSETQ. Taken from cysteine to phenylalanine, the CDR3 has 15 residues. Only CDR3 DNA remains: 45 bases, in frame from the first base. Between the V and J ends, shortened by 3 bases and 6 bases respectively, the junction contains 15 bases. As for this clone: Its specific antigen is unknown. The record has no base qualities; no much larger clone is one base away.

TCRbeta CDR3 regions were amplified from genomic DNA using the immunoSEQ Assay, a bias-controlled multiplex PCR. Per the original workflow: Within the assay, amplification of reference gene primers was used to estimate how many nucleated cells each sample contained. To quantify the absolute abundance of each unique TCRbeta CDR3 rearrangement, sequence reads were collapsed and filtered. For each sample, productive Simpson clonality was calculated as the square root of Simpson's diversity index across productive rearrangements. This immuneACCESS table, as held by TCRdb, lists in-frame sequences with V and J called but not all clones. Of the missing ones, under half trace to an unresolved V gene in checked studies; the others have no known cause. D and trimming come from the DNA, and the V and J calls and clone size come from that table. Recorded for this sample are under 200,000 clones; around 84% of them occurred a single time. Together, the top ten hold about 5.6% of the sample.

At one collaborating source in Seattle, patients were enrolled during active infection and were followed longitudinally through the course of disease. Whole blood was collected in K2EDTA tubes by collaborating institutions according to the institutions' own protocols. For TCRbeta analysis, collaborator samples were shipped as frozen whole blood, as isolated PBMCs, or as DNA extracted from either sample type. This TCR came from a woman between 50 and 59 years old with COVID-19, enrolled during active disease. This chain joins TRBV5-1 to TRBJ1-4, with no D gene named confidently. The sample was peripheral blood. The CDR3 protein: CASSSGGSNHEKLFF. The DNA is TGCGCCAGCAGCTCAGGAGGCAGTAATCATGAAAAACTGTTTTTT.